The rows below give T cell receptor beta chains drawn from one sample of a study of OX40 agonist ivuxolimab in advanced cancers. Data came from immunoSEQ multiplex PCR; TCRdb stores just in-frame clones and leaves some out. The data show about 53,000 clones, approximately 91% seen once. Source: CD4+ or CD8+ T cells sorted from blood, taken in a trial of the OX40 agonist ivuxolimab. The receptor set was obtained from an adult with an advanced solid tumor such as melanoma, head and neck, liver or kidney cancer. Each CDR3 is given with its conserved first and last residue. A D gene is named only where the DNA matches it firmly. Clone size appears in some rows only: once, few, many, or a class for an expanded clone.

clone size	J gene	V gene	D gene	CDR3 protein	CDR3 DNA
.	TRBJ1-1	TRBV5-1	TRBD1	CASRSDRGETEAFF	TGCGCCAGCAGGTCGGACAGGGGAGAAACTGAAGCTTTCTTT
.	TRBJ1-1	TRBV28	.	CASRERLGGDWEAFF	TGTGCCAGCAGAGAGAGATTAGGGGGGGACTGGGAAGCTTTCTTT
.	TRBJ2-7	TRBV5-4	TRBD2	CASSFGLAGGQLSSEQYF	TGTGCCAGCAGCTTCGGACTAGCGGGAGGGCAGCTATCCAGCGAGCAGTACTTC
.	TRBJ2-7	TRBV6-5	.	CASSFGEFYEQYF	TGTGCCAGCAGTTTCGGGGAGTTCTACGAGCAGTACTTC
.	TRBJ1-1	TRBV5-1	TRBD1	CASSAQGATEAFF	TGCGCCAGCAGCGCACAGGGGGCCACTGAAGCTTTCTTT
.	TRBJ2-1	TRBV18	TRBD1	CASSPEGQGLYNEQFF	TGTGCCAGCTCACCAGAGGGACAGGGGTTATACAATGAGCAGTTCTTC
.	TRBJ2-3	TRBV5-4	.	CASSAGQTYRTDTQYF	TGTGCCAGCAGCGCGGGACAGACCTATCGCACAGATACGCAGTATTTT
few	TRBJ1-1	TRBV6-5	.	CASSAGAHTEAFF	TGTGCCAGCAGTGCCGGAGCCCACACTGAAGCTTTCTTT
.	TRBJ1-1	TRBV6-5	.	CASSYSEGGTEAFF	TGTGCCAGCAGTTACTCTGAGGGTGGGACTGAAGCTTTCTTT
.	TRBJ2-2	TRBV4-1	.	CASSQVGTGELFF	TGCGCCAGCAGCCAAGTAGGGACCGGGGAGCTGTTTTTT
.	TRBJ2-7	TRBV27	.	CASSLSSPYEQYF	TGTGCCAGCAGTTTATCTTCTCCGTACGAGCAGTACTTC
once	TRBJ2-1	TRBV2	.	CASSEVVHEQFF	TGTGCCAGCAGTGAGGTAGTCCATGAGCAGTTCTTC
few	TRBJ1-2	TRBV28	.	CASSPRAVRDTYGYTF	TGTGCCAGCAGTCCAAGGGCAGTCCGGGACACCTATGGCTACACCTTC
medium-sized	TRBJ2-4	TRBV11-2	TRBD1	CASSPRTGAEKNIQYF	TGTGCCAGCAGCCCTCGGACAGGGGCCGAGAAAAACATTCAGTACTTC
.	TRBJ2-1	TRBV27	.	CASSLNLGDVEQFF	TGTGCCAGCAGTTTAAATTTGGGGGACGTTGAGCAGTTCTTC
.	TRBJ2-1	TRBV19	TRBD2	CASSRAGDNEQFF	TGTGCCAGTAGCCGGGCGGGGGACAATGAGCAGTTCTTC
.	TRBJ2-3	TRBV2	TRBD2	CASRPSGGIDTQYF	TGTGCCAGCAGGCCTAGCGGGGGGATAGATACGCAGTATTTT
.	TRBJ1-1	TRBV6-5	.	CASSYGAGRLAFF	TGTGCCAGCAGTTACGGGGCGGGTCGTTTAGCTTTCTTT
.	TRBJ2-1	TRBV7-9	.	CASSLENLDEQFF	TGTGCCAGCAGCTTAGAAAACTTGGATGAGCAGTTCTTC
.	TRBJ1-2	TRBV7-9	.	CASSSGRTLVGYTF	TGTGCCAGCAGCTCCGGACGGACGTTAGTTGGCTACACCTTC
.	TRBJ2-5	TRBV6-5	.	CASSSWTGGETQYF	TGTGCCAGCAGCAGTTGGACAGGAGGGGAGACCCAGTACTTC
few	TRBJ1-2	TRBV7-9	.	CASSLKGEYGYTF	TGTGCCAGCAGCTTGAAAGGGGAATATGGCTACACCTTC
few	TRBJ1-2	TRBV4-3	.	CASSPGPGRGYGYTF	TGCGCCAGCAGCCCCGGACCAGGGCGGGGGTATGGCTACACCTTC
.	TRBJ1-5	TRBV19	.	CASSISGQPQHF	TGTGCCAGTAGTATATCGGGTCAGCCCCAGCATTTT
.	TRBJ2-5	TRBV7-2	TRBD2	CASNLLAGGWETQYF	TGTGCCAGCAATCTCCTAGCGGGAGGGTGGGAGACCCAGTACTTC
.	TRBJ2-1	TRBV5-6	TRBD2	CASSLAAGGLNNEQFF	TGTGCCAGCAGCTTGGCTGCGGGGGGGTTGAACAATGAGCAGTTCTTC
.	TRBJ2-7	TRBV27	TRBD2	CASRSPGTSGIHEQYF	TGTGCCAGCAGGTCCCCCGGGACTAGCGGGATCCACGAGCAGTACTTC
.	TRBJ2-7	TRBV4-1	.	CASSQGLGWEQYF	TGCGCCAGCAGCCAAGGTCTGGGGTGGGAGCAGTACTTC
.	TRBJ1-4	TRBV27	.	CASSFQLGSCEKLFF	TGTGCCAGCAGTTTTCAACTGGGGAGTTGTGAAAAACTGTTTTTT
.	TRBJ2-1	TRBV9	.	CASSVGQNEQFF	TGTGCCAGCAGCGTTGGACAGAATGAGCAGTTCTTC
.	TRBJ1-1	TRBV7-8	.	CASSLASAGDIATEAFF	TGTGCCAGCAGCTTAGCTTCGGCAGGGGACATCGCGACTGAAGCTTTCTTT
.	TRBJ1-2	TRBV5-6	.	CASSAQGYGYTF	TGTGCCAGCAGCGCCCAGGGCTATGGCTACACCTTC
.	TRBJ2-3	TRBV7-3	TRBD1	CASSPFGQGSLTDTQYF	TGTGCCAGCAGCCCTTTCGGACAGGGTAGTTTGACAGATACGCAGTATTTT
.	TRBJ2-7	TRBV6-1	.	CASSAPTPGYEQYF	TGTGCCAGCAGTGCACCCACCCCAGGCTACGAGCAGTACTTC
.	TRBJ1-1	TRBV30	.	CAWNPNTEAFF	TGTGCCTGGAACCCGAACACTGAAGCTTTCTTT
medium-sized	TRBJ2-1	TRBV13	.	CASSSDKLVSEQFF	TGTGCCAGCAGCTCTGACAAACTAGTATCTGAGCAGTTCTTC
.	TRBJ1-1	TRBV27	TRBD1	CASSLTGQGAGEAFF	TGTGCCAGCAGTTTAACGGGACAGGGGGCCGGTGAAGCTTTCTTT
.	TRBJ2-1	TRBV2	TRBD2	CATSGTSGPYNEQFF	TGTGCCACCTCAGGCACTAGCGGACCATACAATGAGCAGTTCTTC
.	TRBJ2-2	TRBV19	.	CASRLNTGELFF	TGTGCCAGTAGACTGAACACCGGGGAGCTGTTTTTT
.	TRBJ2-7	TRBV27	.	CASSYWGKQYF	TGTGCCAGCAGTTATTGGGGAAAGCAGTACTTC
.	TRBJ2-5	TRBV18	TRBD1	CASSPGDRWKETQYF	TGTGCCAGCTCCCCGGGGGACAGGTGGAAAGAGACCCAGTACTTC
few	TRBJ1-1	TRBV27	.	CASSPRPVTEAFF	TGTGCCAGCAGTCCCCGACCGGTCACTGAAGCTTTCTTT
.	TRBJ2-1	TRBV7-9	TRBD2	CASSNGERGGNEQFF	TGTGCCAGCAGCAACGGGGAGCGGGGGGGCAATGAGCAGTTCTTC
.	TRBJ1-1	TRBV5-1	.	CASSTRGADTEAFF	TGCGCCAGCAGCACCAGGGGCGCGGACACTGAAGCTTTCTTT
.	TRBJ2-2	TRBV4-1	.	CAVAGSGELFF	TGCGCCGTGGCCGGGTCCGGGGAGCTGTTTTTT
.	TRBJ2-1	TRBV11-1	TRBD2	CASSFSGRYNEQFF	TGTGCCAGCAGCTTTAGCGGGCGCTACAATGAGCAGTTCTTC
.	TRBJ2-2	TRBV29-1	TRBD1	CSARTGPYTGELFF	TGCAGCGCAAGGACAGGGCCCTACACCGGGGAGCTGTTTTTT
.	TRBJ2-7	TRBV28	TRBD2	CASHLGGSGTSSYEQYF	TGTGCCAGCCATTTAGGGGGTAGCGGGACGTCCTCCTACGAGCAGTACTTC
.	TRBJ1-2	TRBV5-4	.	CASGSAFLDF	TGTGCCAGCGGATCAGCCTTTCTTGACTTC
.	TRBJ2-2	TRBV27	.	CASRPGAATGELFF	TGTGCCAGCAGACCGGGGGCGGCCACCGGGGAGCTGTTTTTT
.	TRBJ1-5	TRBV6-1	TRBD1	CASSETGGAQPQHF	TGTGCCAGCAGTGAAACAGGGGGCGCACAGCCCCAGCATTTT
.	TRBJ2-3	TRBV5-1	.	CASSFLDSLSTDTQYF	TGCGCCAGCAGCTTCCTTGACAGTCTAAGCACAGATACGCAGTATTTT
once	TRBJ2-5	TRBV2	TRBD2	CASPPAGESYQETQYF	TGTGCCAGCCCTCCAGCGGGGGAGAGCTACCAAGAGACCCAGTACTTC